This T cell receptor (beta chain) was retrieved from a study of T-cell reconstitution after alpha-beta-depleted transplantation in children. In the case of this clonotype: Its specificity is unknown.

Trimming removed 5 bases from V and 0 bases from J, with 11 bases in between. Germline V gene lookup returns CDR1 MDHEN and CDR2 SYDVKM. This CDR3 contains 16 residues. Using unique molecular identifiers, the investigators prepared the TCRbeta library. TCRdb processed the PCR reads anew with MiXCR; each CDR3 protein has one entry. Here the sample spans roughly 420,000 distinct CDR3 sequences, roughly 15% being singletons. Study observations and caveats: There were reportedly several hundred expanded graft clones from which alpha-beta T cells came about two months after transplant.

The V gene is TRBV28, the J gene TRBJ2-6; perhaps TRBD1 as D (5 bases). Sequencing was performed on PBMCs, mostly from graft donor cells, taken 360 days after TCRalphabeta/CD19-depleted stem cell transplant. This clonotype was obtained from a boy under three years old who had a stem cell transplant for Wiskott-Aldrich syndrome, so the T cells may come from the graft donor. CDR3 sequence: CASSLGRGSGANVLTF. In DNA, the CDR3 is TGTGCCAGCAGTCTCGGAAGGGGCTCTGGGGCCAACGTCCTGACTTTC. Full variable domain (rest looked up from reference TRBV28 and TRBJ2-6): DVKVTQSSRYLVKRTGEKVFLECVQDMDHENMFWYRQDPGLGLRLIYFSYDVKMKEKGDIPEGYSVSREKKERFSLILESASTNQTSMYLCASSLGRGSGANVLTFGAGSRLTVL.